The rows below give T cell receptor beta chains drawn from one sample of a study of technical replicates of blood from a few donors. The table came from immunoSEQ multiplex PCR; TCRdb's copy has only in-frame clones and leaves some out. The data hold 78,000 or so clones, with 90% to 95% observed a single time. The specimen was T cells isolated from PBMCs. Receptor source: a human donor in good health. Some clones in this sample may be carry-over from other donors' samples. The conserved cysteine and the conserved F or W are not part of the CDR3 here.

TRBJ2-7,TRBV7-2,ASSLSSGKSYEQY
TRBJ2-1,TRBV19,ASRTSGRAIGNEQF
TRBJ1-6,TRBV11-3,ASSRMTRTDPHSPLH
TRBJ2-7,TRBV9,ASSVREGTGGDEQY
TRBJ2-7,TRBV15,ATSRVSSGKTYEQY
TRBJ2-5,TRBV30,AWSPPPGQETQY
TRBJ2-5,TRBV19,ASSLGQGLETQY
TRBJ2-2,TRBV4-1,ASRRLAGTGELF
TRBJ1-1,TRBV20-1,SAGVGGEAF
TRBJ2-1,TRBV19,ASSILRDNEQF
TRBJ2-7,TRBV5-8,ASRSAPLGQNEQY
TRBJ2-2,TRBV21-1,ASSSRQGGGTGELF
TRBJ2-7,TRBV28,ASSFDRGPSYEQY
TRBJ1-4,TRBV19,ATAGQGVEKLF
TRBJ1-4,TRBV19,ASSINGVELF
TRBJ1-1,TRBV4-1,ASSQGQGMNTEAF
TRBJ1-5,TRBV6-1,ASSDGTGEGQPQH
TRBJ2-3,TRBV2,ASGRNTDTQY
TRBJ2-7,TRBV19,ASSIYRANSYEQY
TRBJ2-7,TRBV28,ASSGLADSYEQY
TRBJ1-5,TRBV7-9,ASSPSRGREENQPQH
TRBJ2-3,TRBV19,ASSMSSVTDTQY
TRBJ1-1,TRBV29-1,SVEDNRDLPF
TRBJ2-3,TRBV4-1,ASSLRLAEKDTQY
TRBJ1-1,TRBV6-5,ASSYTDRRTEAF
TRBJ2-3,TRBV4-1,ASSQDESGGETQY
TRBJ1-5,TRBV4-1,ASGLDTGGDFNQPQH
TRBJ1-4,TRBV27,ASSPPSEKLF
TRBJ1-1,TRBV7-3,ASSLFRTDEAF
TRBJ2-3,TRBV5-6,ASSRGVRSTDTQY
TRBJ1-1,TRBV5-1,ASSQQNLGQVEAF
TRBJ2-2,TRBV5-1,ASKGAGQANTGELF
TRBJ2-5,TRBV7-2,ASSLASLAGISQY
TRBJ2-3,TRBV4-1,ASSSFAGGETDTQY
TRBJ1-1,TRBV19,ASSPDILHTEAF
TRBJ2-3,TRBV29-1,SVEGTSGFTDTQY
TRBJ1-2,TRBV28,ASSIAGTARYGYT
TRBJ1-2,TRBV4-1,ASSQETGANYGYT
TRBJ1-5,TRBV5-6,ASSLRGDGNQPQH
TRBJ1-2,TRBV11-2,ASSLRREDRYT
TRBJ1-1,TRBV19,ASGGAMDTEAF
TRBJ2-2,TRBV29-1,SAVAGGRNTGELF
TRBJ2-4,TRBV6-5,ASSYADSGSKNIQY
TRBJ2-5,TRBV10-3,AISSWPGLQQETQY
TRBJ2-7,TRBV5-1,ASSARGSGDYEQY